These 21 T cell receptor beta chains were all obtained from the same sample, sequenced in a study of blood T cell repertoires in COVID-19. Sequencing used immunoSEQ multiplex PCR; TCRdb keeps in-frame clones, though not all of them. The data hold around 330,000 clones, with around 86% observed a single time. Sequences were obtained from PBMCs or T cells enriched from blood (not recorded which). All receptors come from a man aged 55 to 70 who had recovered from COVID-19.

The V call is TRBV6-2 or TRBV6-3, the J call TRBJ1-2; weak D call: TRBD1 (5 bases). The V gene lost 5 bases and the J gene lost 4 bases, with 20 bases spanning the gap. The germline gives CDR1 MNHEY, CDR2 SVGEGT. CDR3 size: 16 residues. In DNA, the CDR3 is TGTGCCAGCAGTCACGGGGGACGTTCGGAAAGCTATGGCTACACCTTC. Its translation is CASSHGGRSESYGYTF.

The chain has TRBV7-9 and TRBJ1-5; TRBD1 aligns across 8 bases. Unmatched junction bases numbered 3, after V lost 5 bases and J lost 6 bases. Germline CDR1 and CDR2: SEHNR and FQNEAQ (reference sequence). The CDR3 sequence is 13 residues long. CDR3 sequence: CASSPQGGQPQHF. CDR3 DNA: TGTGCCAGCAGCCCACAGGGGGGTCAGCCCCAGCATTTT. Using reference TRBV7-9 and TRBJ1-5 for the parts outside the CDR3, the full variable domain is DTGVSQNPRHKITKRGQNVTFRCDPISEHNRLYWYRQTLGQGPEFLTYFQNEAQLEKSRLLSDRFSAERPKGSFSTLEIQRTEQGDSAMYLCASSPQGGQPQHFGDGTRLSIL.

The V gene is TRBV6-2 or TRBV6-3, the J gene TRBJ2-7; TRBD2 agrees at 10 bases. CDR1 is MNHEY and CDR2 is SVGEGT in the germline V gene. V lost 2 bases to trimming and J lost 7 bases; unmatched junction nucleotides: 14. The length of the CDR3 is 17 residues. CDR3 residues: CASSYPKTSGLAGEQYF. The DNA of the CDR3 is TGTGCCAGCAGTTACCCTAAGACTAGCGGGTTGGCCGGTGAGCAGTACTTC.

This clone was seen once. The chain employs TRBV5-1 and TRBJ1-1, with 10 bases fitting TRBD1. CDR3 length: 18 amino acids. Germline CDR1 is SGHRS and CDR2 is YFSETQ. V was clipped by 0 bases and J by 5 bases; unmatched bases: 13. CDR3 protein: CASSLAVGTGVVGTEAFF. The CDR3 coding sequence is TGCGCCAGCAGCTTGGCGGTTGGGACAGGGGTAGTAGGGACTGAAGCTTTCTTT.

The gene calls are TRBV5-4 and TRBJ2-5, with 9 bases fitting TRBD1. The CDR3 covers 15 residues. V was pared by 5 bases and J by 5 bases, with 10 bases of the junction left unmatched. Germline CDR1 reads SGHNT; CDR2 reads YYREEE (reference sequence). CDR3: CASRGPGQGLETQYF. Here the CDR3 DNA reads TGTGCCAGCAGGGGGCCAGGACAGGGGTTGGAGACCCAGTACTTC.

The chain joins TRBV6-1 to TRBJ1-2; 7 bases map to TRBD1. V shed 3 bases, J shed 4 bases, and the junction held 11 bases outside the gene matches. The length of the CDR3 is 16 residues. The V gene's germline CDR1 is MNHNS and CDR2 SASEGT. The CDR3 reads CASSELGTAAFYGYTF. The CDR3 DNA reads as TGTGCCAGCAGTGAGCTCGGGACAGCCGCCTTCTATGGCTACACCTTC.

This chain connects TRBV19 to TRBJ2-6, with 10 bases aligning to TRBD2. V trimming: 6 bases; J trimming: 1 base; junction bases outside the gene matches: 15. Germline values: CDR1 LNHDA, CDR2 SQIVND (reference sequence). The CDR3 consists of 20 residues. The CDR3 sequence: CASSLRFLFSGRSGANVLTF. The CDR3 DNA reads TGTGCCAGTAGCCTCCGTTTTTTATTTAGCGGGAGGTCTGGGGCCAACGTCCTGACTTTC.

This clone was seen more than once but under ten times. Other DNA sequences in this sample translate to the same CDR3. The gene calls are TRBV24-1 and TRBJ2-1; 11 nucleotides align to TRBD1. V trimming: 3 bases; J trimming: 5 bases; junction bases outside the gene matches: 2. CDR1 is KGHDR and CDR2 is SFDVKD in the germline V gene. The CDR3 is made up of 15 amino acids. DNA for the CDR3: TGTGCCACCAGTGATCCGGGACAGGGGGACAATGAGCAGTTCTTC. Its translation is CATSDPGQGDNEQFF.

The chain carries TRBV6-5 and TRBJ1-3, with TRBD1 identical over 7 bases. CDR1 and CDR2 from the germline V gene are MNHEY and SVGAGI. The CDR3 runs 15 residues. Trimming removed 6 bases from V and 2 bases from J; junction bases left unmatched: 7. CDR3 region: CASSQQDRAGNTIYF. CDR3 coding DNA: TGTGCCAGCAGCCAACAAGACAGGGCTGGAAACACCATATATTTT.

This chain uses TRBV21-1 with TRBJ1-2. TRBV21-1 is classified as a pseudogene. This CDR3 is built from 14 residues. The CDR3 loop is CASSKGPKAYGYTF. DNA of the CDR3: TGTGCCAGCAGCAAAGGTCCTAAAGCCTATGGCTACACCTTC.

The chain is built from TRBV11-2 and TRBJ2-7; the D gene is possibly TRBD1 (6 bases). In germline, CDR1 is SGHAT, CDR2 FQNNGV. V was clipped by 5 bases and J by 6 bases, with 20 bases between them. The length of the CDR3 is 15 residues. The CDR3 coding sequence is TGTGCCAGCAGCGTGGCAGGACCTAGGGGGTCCGAGCAGTACTTC. It translates to CASSVAGPRGSEQYF. The full variable domain, in which reference TRBV11-2 and TRBJ2-7 provide the parts outside the CDR3, is EAGVAQSPRYKIIEKRQSVAFWCNPISGHATLYWYQQILGQGPKLLIQFQNNGVVDDSQLPKDRFSAERLKGVDSTLKIQPAKLEDSAVYLCASSVAGPRGSEQYFGPGTRLTVT.

J is TRBJ2-1 and V is TRBV5-1; 14 bases line up with TRBD2. The V gene end was trimmed by 4 bases and the J gene end by 9 bases; junction bases not matched to a gene: 6. Germline values: CDR1 SGHRS, CDR2 YFSETQ. CDR3 length: 15 amino acids. The CDR3 region has the DNA TGCGCCAGCAGCGCTGGGACTAGCGGGAGCACTGAGCAGTTCTTC. Its protein product is CASSAGTSGSTEQFF.

About this clone itself: Other DNA sequences in the same sample also yield this CDR3. This sequence joins TRBV7-2 and TRBJ2-7; 7 positions match TRBD1. The CDR3 spans 15 residues. Germline-derived CDR1 and CDR2 are SGHTA and FQGNSA. V was pared by 1 base and J by 0 bases, with 3 bases of the junction left unmatched. The CDR3 region has the DNA TGTGCCAGCAGCTTAGTTTCAGGGGGCTCCTACGAGCAGTACTTC. This gives the protein CASSLVSGGSYEQYF.

This chain uses TRBV5-5 with TRBJ2-1; no reliable D call. Germline values: CDR1 SGHKS, CDR2 YYEKEE (reference sequence). CDR3 length: 15 residues. The germline V and J ends were trimmed by 2 bases and 4 bases, with 13 bases remaining between them. CDR3 in amino acids: CASSLHYQNYNEQFF. Written as DNA, the CDR3 is TGTGCCAGCAGCTTACACTACCAGAATTACAATGAGCAGTTCTTC.

Concerning this clone: Other DNA sequences in the sample encode the same CDR3. The CDR3 DNA is TGCGCCAGCAGCTCACAAGGAGACTATGGCTACACCTTC. It codes for CASSSQGDYGYTF. The chain joins TRBV5-1 to TRBJ1-2; no clear D gene. The V end was cut by 3 bases, the J end by 3 bases, with 9 bases between. The germline CDR1 and CDR2 sequences are SGHRS and YFSETQ. The CDR3 sequence is 13 residues long.

This chain connects TRBV28 to TRBJ2-7, with 9 bases identical to TRBD1. CDR3 length equals 16 residues. With 5 bases clipped from V and 2 bases from J, the junction kept 10 bases outside the gene matches. Looked up from germline, CDR1 is MDHEN and CDR2 is SYDVKM. The CDR3 loop reads CASSPLGTGRTYEQYF. The CDR3 nucleotides are TGTGCCAGCAGTCCACTAGGGACAGGGAGGACCTACGAGCAGTACTTC.

The chain recombines TRBV20-1 with TRBJ2-7; D call uncertain. Germline lookup yields CDR1 DFQATT and CDR2 SNEGSKA (reference sequence). Trimming removed 3 bases at V and 2 bases at J, with 14 bases between. The CDR3 length is 14 residues. Here the CDR3 reads CSASGGLPTYEQYF. The CDR3 DNA reads TGCAGTGCTAGTGGTGGGCTACCTACCTACGAGCAGTACTTC.

The V and J genes are TRBV29-1 and TRBJ2-1; 7 bases fit TRBD2. The CDR3 contains 18 residues. Looked up from germline, CDR1 is SQVTM and CDR2 is ANQGSEA. Losses at the gene ends were 4 bases for V and 1 base for J; bases not matched to a gene: 16. CDR3 sequence reads: CSVVSPLGGRLSYNEQFF. The CDR3 nucleotides read TGCAGCGTTGTGAGTCCCCTTGGCGGGAGATTATCCTACAATGAGCAGTTCTTC.

The chain is built from TRBV3-1 (or the pseudogene TRBV3-2) and TRBJ2-1; 12 bases match TRBD2. Per germline, CDR1 LGHDT and CDR2 YNNKEL (reference sequence). Trimming removed 1 base from V and 8 bases from J; junction bases left unmatched: 18. The CDR3 extends over 20 amino acids. CDR3 coding DNA: TGTGCCAGCAGCCAAGGATCGATTCGGCTGACTAGCGGGAGAAATGATGAGCAGTTCTTC. Protein sequence: CASSQGSIRLTSGRNDEQFF.

The chain recombines TRBV27 with TRBJ2-3; 9 bases map to TRBD1. J was trimmed by 5 bases and V by 5 bases; bases with no gene match: 11. The CDR3 runs to 16 residues. The V gene's germline CDR1 is MNHEY and CDR2 SMNVEV (reference sequence). CDR3 region: CASSLLGTGTEDTQYF. The CDR3 nucleotides read TGTGCCAGCAGTCTCCTCGGGACAGGGACGGAAGATACGCAGTATTTT.

CDR3 loop: CATSREAGASYEQYF. The DNA for the CDR3 is TGTGCCACCAGCAGAGAGGCAGGCGCGTCCTACGAGCAGTACTTC. The V gene is TRBV15, the J gene TRBJ2-7; D not resolved. The germline CDR1 and CDR2 sequences are LNHNV and YYDKDF (reference sequence). This CDR3 has 15 amino acids. Trimming took off 0 bases at V and 1 base at J, with 10 bases between the two ends.